This TCR beta chain was sequenced during a study of CD8 T cells in Susac syndrome. The authors reverse transcribed about 0.5 to 1 ug RNA with random hexamers. TCRdb reprocessed the immunoSEQ multiplex PCR reads via MiXCR and lists one record per CDR3 protein. The profile covers approximately 100,000 distinct CDR3 sequences, with 92% appearing a single time and 0.11% to 0.15% taken by the ten largest. CD8+ and CD4+ T cells circulating in blood were sequenced for TCR beta. Germline V gives CDR1 MNHEY, CDR2 SMNVEV (reference sequence). Trimming pared 5 bases from V and 2 bases from J, leaving 4 bases between. The CDR3 extends over 12 amino acids.

The clonotype originates from a human donor in good health. Sequences were obtained from CD4+ T cells from PBMCs. This chain connects TRBV27 to TRBJ2-1, with no clear D. The CDR3 DNA reads as TGTGCCAGCAGTAGGACCTACAATGAGCAGTTCTTC. It specifies CASSRTYNEQFF.